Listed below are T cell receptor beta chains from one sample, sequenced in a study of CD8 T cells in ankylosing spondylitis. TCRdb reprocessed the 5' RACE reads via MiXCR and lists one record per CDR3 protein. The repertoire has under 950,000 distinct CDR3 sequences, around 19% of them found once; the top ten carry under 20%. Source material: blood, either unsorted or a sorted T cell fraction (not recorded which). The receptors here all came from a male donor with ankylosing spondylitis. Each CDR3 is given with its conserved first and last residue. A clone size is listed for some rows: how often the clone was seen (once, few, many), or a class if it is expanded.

CDR3aa: CAWSGLVPGNTIYF
v_gene: TRBV30
j_gene: TRBJ1-3
abundance: few

CDR3aa: CSAGQGAPDTQYF
v_gene: TRBV20-1
j_gene: TRBJ2-3
abundance: .

CDR3aa: CASRERAGATYNEQFF
v_gene: TRBV12-3/TRBV12-4
j_gene: TRBJ2-1
abundance: .

CDR3aa: CASSRNSEETQYF
v_gene: TRBV2
j_gene: TRBJ2-5
abundance: .

CDR3aa: CASSVAYQGVGYGYTF
v_gene: TRBV9
j_gene: TRBJ1-2
abundance: few

CDR3aa: CSVEGGGTGFFNEQFF
v_gene: TRBV29-1
j_gene: TRBJ2-1
abundance: few

CDR3aa: CSASLAGGRQETQYF
v_gene: TRBV20-1
j_gene: TRBJ2-5
abundance: few

CDR3aa: CASSPITDSTGELFF
v_gene: TRBV7-2
j_gene: TRBJ2-2
abundance: .

CDR3aa: CASSLEAAGPYEQYF
v_gene: TRBV11-2
j_gene: TRBJ2-7
abundance: .

CDR3aa: CASSLRTGSYGYTF
v_gene: TRBV27
j_gene: TRBJ1-2
abundance: many

CDR3aa: CASSLWGSVHMVGQETQYF
v_gene: TRBV5-1
j_gene: TRBJ2-5
abundance: few

CDR3aa: CASSLGGPTTDTQYF
v_gene: TRBV12-3/TRBV12-4
j_gene: TRBJ2-3
abundance: many

CDR3aa: CASSFLGGIATNEKLFF
v_gene: TRBV28
j_gene: TRBJ1-4
abundance: many

CDR3aa: CASSQVNRGPYGYTF
v_gene: TRBV3-1
j_gene: TRBJ1-2
abundance: .

CDR3aa: CSASALVSGGGETQYF
v_gene: TRBV20-1
j_gene: TRBJ2-5
abundance: .

CDR3aa: CSVKTGPTEAFF
v_gene: TRBV29-1
j_gene: TRBJ1-1
abundance: .

CDR3aa: CASSPRRGGASNEQFF
v_gene: TRBV2
j_gene: TRBJ2-1
abundance: .

CDR3aa: CSAAGQRLGEQFF
v_gene: TRBV20-1
j_gene: TRBJ2-1
abundance: .

CDR3aa: CASSNFVGYTQYF
v_gene: TRBV5-6
j_gene: TRBJ2-3
abundance: .

CDR3aa: CASSLGAASSYNSPLHF
v_gene: TRBV9
j_gene: TRBJ1-6
abundance: few

CDR3aa: CASSYNPGQGTYEQYF
v_gene: TRBV6-5
j_gene: TRBJ2-7
abundance: .

CDR3aa: CASISIGGAGVDEQFF
v_gene: TRBV27
j_gene: TRBJ2-1
abundance: few

CDR3aa: CASSLEEVSSTDTQYF
v_gene: TRBV7-8
j_gene: TRBJ2-3
abundance: once

CDR3aa: CASSEAGMRGSPLHF
v_gene: TRBV6-1
j_gene: TRBJ1-6
abundance: few

CDR3aa: CASSLDRDREFNGDTQYF
v_gene: TRBV12-3/TRBV12-4
j_gene: TRBJ2-3
abundance: few

CDR3aa: CASSPQARAGVTGELFF
v_gene: TRBV5-1
j_gene: TRBJ2-2
abundance: .

CDR3aa: CASSSSTRGGDTQYF
v_gene: TRBV27
j_gene: TRBJ2-3
abundance: .

CDR3aa: CASSLRQGVEQFF
v_gene: TRBV7-9
j_gene: TRBJ2-1
abundance: .

CDR3aa: CASSVRPLSSYNSPLHF
v_gene: TRBV12-3/TRBV12-4
j_gene: TRBJ1-6
abundance: many

CDR3aa: CASSLGQGPQETQYF
v_gene: TRBV28
j_gene: TRBJ2-5
abundance: .

CDR3aa: CASSFGDVNNSPLHF
v_gene: TRBV7-2
j_gene: TRBJ1-6
abundance: few

CDR3aa: CASSPPLGLRGQPQHF
v_gene: TRBV28
j_gene: TRBJ1-5
abundance: .

CDR3aa: CSVDDTETGGYGYTF
v_gene: TRBV29-1
j_gene: TRBJ1-2
abundance: .

CDR3aa: CASSMGVADEQYF
v_gene: TRBV19
j_gene: TRBJ2-7
abundance: .

CDR3aa: CASSPTGGLLNEQFF
v_gene: TRBV18
j_gene: TRBJ2-1
abundance: .

CDR3aa: CASSEGDGHQPQHF
v_gene: TRBV9
j_gene: TRBJ1-5
abundance: few

CDR3aa: CSVAQGSYNEQFF
v_gene: TRBV29-1
j_gene: TRBJ2-1
abundance: few

CDR3aa: CAIPSREPQHF
v_gene: TRBV19
j_gene: TRBJ1-5
abundance: .

CDR3aa: CASSPAGPNEQFF
v_gene: TRBV27
j_gene: TRBJ2-1
abundance: .

CDR3aa: CSARTTGAYEQYF
v_gene: TRBV20-1
j_gene: TRBJ2-7
abundance: .

CDR3aa: CASSLGLGTAGASGELFF
v_gene: TRBV5-1
j_gene: TRBJ2-2
abundance: .

CDR3aa: CASSLTSGAYNEQFF
v_gene: TRBV5-5
j_gene: TRBJ2-1
abundance: many

CDR3aa: CASSFRGQGTGYTF
v_gene: TRBV7-2
j_gene: TRBJ1-2
abundance: .

CDR3aa: CVSRPQDPYNSPLHF
v_gene: TRBV13
j_gene: TRBJ1-6
abundance: few

CDR3aa: CASSIWTSGSSDTQYF
v_gene: TRBV5-1
j_gene: TRBJ2-3
abundance: few

CDR3aa: CASSSTLGFWNEQFF
v_gene: TRBV7-9
j_gene: TRBJ2-1
abundance: .

CDR3aa: CASSQDRSATAAFSGNTIYF
v_gene: TRBV4-1
j_gene: TRBJ1-3
abundance: .

CDR3aa: CSVGEYYEQYF
v_gene: TRBV29-1
j_gene: TRBJ2-7
abundance: few

CDR3aa: CAWRERGSSYEQYF
v_gene: TRBV30
j_gene: TRBJ2-7
abundance: .

CDR3aa: CASSQVSPAETQYF
v_gene: TRBV4-1
j_gene: TRBJ2-5
abundance: .

CDR3aa: CASSPFGAGGHNEQFF
v_gene: TRBV6-1
j_gene: TRBJ2-1
abundance: few

CDR3aa: CASRTQGRGTGELFF
v_gene: TRBV19
j_gene: TRBJ2-2
abundance: few

CDR3aa: CASSSGRLAGENEQFF
v_gene: TRBV7-3
j_gene: TRBJ2-1
abundance: .